A selection of T cell receptor beta chains follows, all from one sample in a study of CD8+ T cells in alopecia areata. Assay used: immunoSEQ multiplex PCR; TCRdb lists only in-frame clones, some missing. The sample records approximately 180,000 clones, around three fifths being singletons. Source: CD4+ T cells sorted from blood, taken around week 47, from a patient treated with tofacitinib. The receptors shown here come from a human donor with alopecia areata. CDR3s include the opening cysteine and the closing phenylalanine or tryptophan. The D gene is left open where the match is weak. Size is omitted from some rows. Given values are once, few, many or a class for expanded clones.

D,J,size,V,DNA,CDR3
.,TRBJ1-6,.,TRBV2,TGTGCCAGCAGCATGGGGAGCTCCTATAATTCACCCCTCCACTTT,CASSMGSSYNSPLHF
.,TRBJ1-1,.,TRBV11-2,TGTGCCAGCACCAAGACAGGGAACACTGAAGCTTTCTTT,CASTKTGNTEAFF
.,TRBJ1-1,.,TRBV5-1,TGCGCCAGCAGTATAGGAGGGGACACTGAAGCTTTCTTT,CASSIGGDTEAFF
.,TRBJ1-4,.,TRBV11-2,TGTGCCAGCAGCGTTAATCAGGGGCAAGAAAAACTGTTTTTT,CASSVNQGQEKLFF
TRBD2,TRBJ2-7,.,TRBV6-6,TGTGCCAGCAGTTACGGGCTAGCGGGGGGGCCGGACGAGCAGTACTTC,CASSYGLAGGPDEQYF
.,TRBJ1-6,.,TRBV9,TGTGCCAGCAGCGTAAGTCTCGGAGACAGGTATAATTCACCCCTCCACTTT,CASSVSLGDRYNSPLHF
TRBD1,TRBJ2-2,.,TRBV5-1,TGCGCCAGCAGCTTGACCGGGACAGGGAACACCGGGGAGCTGTTTTTT,CASSLTGTGNTGELFF
.,TRBJ1-5,.,TRBV4-3,TGCGCCAGCAGCCAAGACGGTTGGGGGTATAGCAATCAGCCCCAGCATTTT,CASSQDGWGYSNQPQHF
TRBD1,TRBJ2-7,few,TRBV4-3,TGCGCCAGCAGCCATACAAGACAGGGGAACTACGAGCAGTACTTC,CASSHTRQGNYEQYF
TRBD1,TRBJ2-5,.,TRBV6-5,TGTGCCAGCACTAATGACAGGGGCGGGGAGACCCAGTACTTC,CASTNDRGGETQYF
.,TRBJ2-3,.,TRBV29-1,TGCAGCGCCTTATTTGCGGATACGCAGTATTTT,CSALFADTQYF
.,TRBJ2-3,.,TRBV30,TGTGCCTGGTCAACCCAGTTGGGGGCGCAGTATTTT,CAWSTQLGAQYF
TRBD2,TRBJ2-5,few,TRBV4-3,TGCGCCAGCAGCCAATGGCTAAGGACTAGAACACCACTCTACCAAGAGACCCAGTACTTC,CASSQWLRTRTPLYQETQYF
.,TRBJ1-1,.,TRBV19,TGTGCCGCGGGACAAATACAAGAAGCTTTCTTT,CAAGQIQEAFF
TRBD1,TRBJ1-5,.,TRBV29-1,TGCAGCGTTTTACAGGGGCTTGGGGAGCCCCAGCATTTT,CSVLQGLGEPQHF
.,TRBJ2-3,.,TRBV29-1,TGCAGCCCCGAGGGGACAGCGGGTACGCAGTATTTT,CSPEGTAGTQYF
TRBD1,TRBJ1-2,.,TRBV4-3,TGCGCCAGCAGCCAAGTGCCCGGACAGGACAAGTACACCTTC,CASSQVPGQDKYTF
.,TRBJ2-7,.,TRBV29-1,TGCAGCGTTCGAGGGACCACTCAGACCGAGCAGTACTTC,CSVRGTTQTEQYF
.,TRBJ2-2,many,TRBV11-2,TGTGCCAGCAGCGAAGGGACCACCGGGGAGCTGTTTTTT,CASSEGTTGELFF
.,TRBJ1-2,.,TRBV30,TGTGCCTGGAGGGAATCCGGATCGACCTATGGCTACACCTTC,CAWRESGSTYGYTF
.,TRBJ1-4,few,TRBV29-1,TGCAGCGTTGGGCAGACAACTAATGAAAAACTGTTTTTT,CSVGQTTNEKLFF
.,TRBJ1-2,few,TRBV30,TGTGCCTGGAGTCCCGGGACGGCGGACACCTTC,CAWSPGTADTF
TRBD1,TRBJ2-3,.,TRBV29-1,TGCAGCGCTGATCAAGACAGGGGGCGAACAGATACGCAGTATTTT,CSADQDRGRTDTQYF
.,TRBJ2-3,few,TRBV2,TGTGCCAGCAGTGGATTGATCCCCACAGATACGCAGTATTTT,CASSGLIPTDTQYF
.,TRBJ1-2,.,TRBV5-6,TGTGCCAGCAGCTTGGTGGATGGCTACACCTTC,CASSLVDGYTF
TRBD1,TRBJ1-1,.,TRBV30,TGTGCCTGGAGTGTACTTGGGACAGGAGAGAACACTGAAGCTTTCTTT,CAWSVLGTGENTEAFF
TRBD1,TRBJ1-2,.,TRBV29-1,TGCAGCGGGACAGGGGTACTGGGCGGCTACACCTTC,CSGTGVLGGYTF
.,TRBJ2-7,.,TRBV29-1,TGCAGCGCCCGTAAGTCCCACTACGAGCAGTACTTC,CSARKSHYEQYF
TRBD1,TRBJ2-1,once,TRBV5-6,TGTGCCAGCAGCACGGGACAGGCGTACAATGAGCAGTTCTTC,CASSTGQAYNEQFF
.,TRBJ2-5,once,TRBV18,TGTGCCAGCTCACAAAGCGACGAGACCCAGTACTTC,CASSQSDETQYF
.,TRBJ2-6,.,TRBV11-2,TGTGCCAGCAGCTCGAGGGCTGGCGGGGCCAACGTCCTGACTTTC,CASSSRAGGANVLTF
.,TRBJ2-6,few,TRBV29-1,TGCAGCGTTAGAGGGGCCAACGTCCTGACTTTC,CSVRGANVLTF
.,TRBJ2-7,.,TRBV18,TGTGCCAGCTCACCGGCACAGGTAACCTACGAGCAGTACTTC,CASSPAQVTYEQYF
TRBD1,TRBJ1-1,few,TRBV30,TGTGCCTGGACGGGACAGGGATTTCCCGCTTTCTTT,CAWTGQGFPAFF
TRBD2,TRBJ2-1,few,TRBV4-3,TGCGCCAGCAGCCGAACAGGACTAGCGGCGAATGAGCAGTTCTTC,CASSRTGLAANEQFF
.,TRBJ1-1,few,TRBV30,TGTGCCTGGAGTGACTGGGACGGCGCTGAAGCTTTCTTT,CAWSDWDGAEAFF
.,TRBJ2-5,.,TRBV29-1,TGCAGTGCCACGGATGATCCTTGGGAGACCCAGTACTTC,CSATDDPWETQYF
.,TRBJ1-1,.,TRBV30,TGTGCCTGGAGTGTATTCCTCCGGACTGAAGCTTTCTTT,CAWSVFLRTEAFF
.,TRBJ1-2,.,TRBV30,TGTGCCTGGAGTGTACGAACACGCAATAACTATGGCTACACCTTC,CAWSVRTRNNYGYTF
TRBD1,TRBJ1-2,few,TRBV29-1,TGCAGCGTTGGTTACCAGGGGGAGCCTGGCTACACCTTC,CSVGYQGEPGYTF
.,TRBJ2-2,.,TRBV9,TGTGCCAGCAGCGAAACCTACACCGGGGAGCTGTTTTTT,CASSETYTGELFF
.,TRBJ1-6,.,TRBV10-3,TGTGCCATCAGTGTCCAGGGGCAAGCGTCACCCCTCCACTTT,CAISVQGQASPLHF
.,TRBJ1-1,.,TRBV4-3,TGCGCCAGCAGCCAAGATTTGCTTCTGTCAGCTGAAGCTTTCTTT,CASSQDLLLSAEAFF
.,TRBJ1-6,.,TRBV30,TGTGCCTGGAGGAAATGGGATCGTGGGGTTAATTCACCCCTCCACTTT,CAWRKWDRGVNSPLHF
TRBD1,TRBJ1-2,.,TRBV29-1,TGCAGCGTTGACCCGACAGGGTGGGGTGGCTACACCTTC,CSVDPTGWGGYTF
TRBD2,TRBJ2-7,.,TRBV6-1,TGTGCCAGCACCCGGGACTATACTGACGAGCAGTACTTC,CASTRDYTDEQYF
.,TRBJ2-3,.,TRBV12-5,TGTGCTAGTTCGTCAGTCGGGTGGTACGAAACGAATACGCAGTATTTT,CASSSVGWYETNTQYF
TRBD1,TRBJ1-6,once,TRBV30,TGTGCCTATAAAGGACAGGGCAATAATTCACCCCTCCACTTT,CAYKGQGNNSPLHF
.,TRBJ1-2,.,TRBV27,TGTGCCAGCAGGGGGCTCGAGGGCTACACCTTC,CASRGLEGYTF
TRBD1,TRBJ1-1,.,TRBV27,TGTGCCAGCAGTAGGGGACAGTTTAACACTGAAGCTTTCTTT,CASSRGQFNTEAFF
.,TRBJ1-5,.,TRBV27,TGTGCCAGCAGTTTTGGGTCAACTTATCAGCCCCAGCATTTT,CASSFGSTYQPQHF
.,TRBJ1-1,.,TRBV30,TGTGCCTGGAGTGTGGGGGGGGCTGAAGCTTTCTTT,CAWSVGGAEAFF